This T cell receptor beta chain was retrieved from a study of CD8 T cells in Susac syndrome. CDR3 length: 10 residues. Trimming removed 5 bases at V and 3 bases at J, with 4 bases between. The germline V gene has CDR1 DFQATT and CDR2 SNEGSKA (reference sequence). Reverse transcription used about 0.45 to 1 ug RNA and random hexamers. TCRdb redid the calling of the immunoSEQ multiplex PCR reads with MiXCR, one entry per CDR3 protein. The repertoire has about 150,000 distinct CDR3 sequences, about 95% of them found once; the top ten carry about 0.17%. The chain links TRBV20-1 to TRBJ2-5; no firm D call. Sequencing used CD4+ T cells from PBMCs. The TCR sequence derives from a human donor with Susac syndrome. The CDR3 DNA is TGCAGTGCTGTGAAAGAGACCCAGTACTTC. This sequence encodes CSAVKETQYF.